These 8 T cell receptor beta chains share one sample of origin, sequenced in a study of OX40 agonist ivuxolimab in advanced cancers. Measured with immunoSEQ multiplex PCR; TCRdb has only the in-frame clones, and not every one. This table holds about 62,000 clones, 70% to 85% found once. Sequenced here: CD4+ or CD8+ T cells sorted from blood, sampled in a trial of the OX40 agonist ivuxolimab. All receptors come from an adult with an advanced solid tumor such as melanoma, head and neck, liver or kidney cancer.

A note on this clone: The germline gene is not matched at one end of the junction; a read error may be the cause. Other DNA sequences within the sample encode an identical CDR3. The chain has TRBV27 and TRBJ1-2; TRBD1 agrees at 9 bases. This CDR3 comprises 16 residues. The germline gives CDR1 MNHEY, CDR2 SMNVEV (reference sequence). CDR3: CASSLSKGQGLSGYTF. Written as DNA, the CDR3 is TGTGCCAGCAGTTTATCGAAGGGACAGGGTTTAAGTGGCTATACCTTC.

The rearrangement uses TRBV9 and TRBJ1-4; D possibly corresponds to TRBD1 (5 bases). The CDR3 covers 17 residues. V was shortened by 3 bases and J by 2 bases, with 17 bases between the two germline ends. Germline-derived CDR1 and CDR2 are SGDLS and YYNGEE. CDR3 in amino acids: CASSGRTGRATNEKLFF. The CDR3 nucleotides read TGTGCCAGCAGCGGAAGGACGGGCAGGGCGACTAATGAAAAACTGTTTTTT.

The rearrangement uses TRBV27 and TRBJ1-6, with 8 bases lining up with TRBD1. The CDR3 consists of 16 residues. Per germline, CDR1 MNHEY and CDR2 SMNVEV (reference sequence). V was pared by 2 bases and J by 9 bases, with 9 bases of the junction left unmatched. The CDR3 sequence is CASSLSPADRVSPLHF. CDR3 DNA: TGTGCCAGCAGTTTAAGTCCCGCGGACAGGGTTTCACCCCTCCACTTT.

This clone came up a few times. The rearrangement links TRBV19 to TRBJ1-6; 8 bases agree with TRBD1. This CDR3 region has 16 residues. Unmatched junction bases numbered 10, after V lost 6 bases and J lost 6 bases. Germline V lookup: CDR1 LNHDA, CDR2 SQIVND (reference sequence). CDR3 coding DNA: TGTGCCAGTAGCCCACGTCGGGACAGGTCTAATTCACCCCTCCACTTT. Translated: CASSPRRDRSNSPLHF.

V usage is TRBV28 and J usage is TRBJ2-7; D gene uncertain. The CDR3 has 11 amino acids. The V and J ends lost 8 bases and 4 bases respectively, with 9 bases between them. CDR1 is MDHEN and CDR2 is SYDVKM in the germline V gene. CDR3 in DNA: TGTGCCAGCGGTTCGGAGTACGAGCAGTACTTC. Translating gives CASGSEYEQYF.

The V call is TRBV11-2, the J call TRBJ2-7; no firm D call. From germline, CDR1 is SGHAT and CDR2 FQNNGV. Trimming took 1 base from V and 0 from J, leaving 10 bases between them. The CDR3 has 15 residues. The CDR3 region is CASSLAGTPSYEQYF. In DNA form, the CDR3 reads TGTGCCAGCAGCTTAGCGGGCACCCCCTCCTACGAGCAGTACTTC.

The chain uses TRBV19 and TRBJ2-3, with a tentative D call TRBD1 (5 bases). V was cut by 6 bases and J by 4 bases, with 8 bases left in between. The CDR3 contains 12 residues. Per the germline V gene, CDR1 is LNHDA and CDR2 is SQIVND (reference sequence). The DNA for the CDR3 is TGTGCCAGTAGGACAGCCCCAGATACGCAGTATTTT. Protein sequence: CASRTAPDTQYF.

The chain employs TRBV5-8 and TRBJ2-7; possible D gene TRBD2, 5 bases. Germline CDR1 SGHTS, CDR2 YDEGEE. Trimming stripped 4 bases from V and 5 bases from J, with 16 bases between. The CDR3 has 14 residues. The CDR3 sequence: CASSLGPFGDEQYF. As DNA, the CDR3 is TGTGCCAGCAGCCTCGGGCCGTTCGGGGACGAGCAGTACTTC.